Presented here are 16 T cell receptor beta chains from one specimen sequenced in a study of T cells expressing NK-cell markers. TCRdb re-analyzed the 5' RACE reads; it lists each CDR3 protein once, without DNA. The sample is made up of some 150,000 distinct CDR3 sequences, and the top ten hold 12% of it. Specimen: blood T cells: a sorted CD56 or NKG2C T cell subset, CD4+ or CD8+ T cells, or bulk PBMC T cells (not recorded which). The origin of the receptors is a man aged 18 to 30 in good health.

This chain uses TRBV20-1 with TRBJ2-1; TCRdb's D call, TRBD1, is unchecked because there is no DNA. CDR3 size: 19 residues. The germline gives CDR1 DFQATT, CDR2 SNEGSKA (reference sequence). The CDR3 loop reads CSARDTGQGDTRGYNEQFF.

The V and J genes are TRBV3-1 and TRBJ2-7; TCRdb's D gene call, TRBD1, goes unchecked for lack of DNA. The length of the CDR3 is 17 residues. In germline, CDR1 is LGHDT, CDR2 YNNKEL (reference sequence). The CDR3 protein is CASSSGWLGDLKHEQYF.

The rearrangement joins TRBV7-9 to TRBJ1-2; TCRdb's D gene call, TRBD1, goes unchecked for lack of DNA. Looked up from germline, CDR1 is SEHNR and CDR2 is FQNEAQ (reference sequence). CDR3 size: 17 residues. This chain's CDR3 is CASSFGQGESRNYGYTF.

This chain connects TRBV29-1 to TRBJ2-7; TCRdb selects TRBD1, and the lack of DNA leaves this call unchecked. Germline V gives CDR1 SQVTM, CDR2 ANQGSEA. CDR3 length: 13 amino acids. The CDR3 sequence is CSVEGTENYEQYF.

The chain links TRBV30 to TRBJ1-5. The V gene's germline CDR1 is GTSNPN and CDR2 SVGIG (reference sequence). The CDR3 totals 14 residues. The CDR3 is CAWGSSRGNQPQHF.

V is TRBV27 and J is TRBJ2-1; as DNA is missing, the TRBD2 call by TCRdb cannot be tested. CDR3 length equals 15 residues. Germline assignment: CDR1 MNHEY and CDR2 SMNVEV (reference sequence). This CDR3 reads CASSSEGVNYNEQFF.

The chain links TRBV20-1 to TRBJ1-4. Germline V gene lookup returns CDR1 DFQATT and CDR2 SNEGSKA (reference sequence). This CDR3 contains 16 residues. This CDR3 reads CSARGYLVATNEKLFF.

V is TRBV4-3 and J is TRBJ2-1; there is no DNA to check the TCRdb D call of TRBD2. This CDR3 is 14 amino acids long. The V gene's germline CDR1 is LGHNA and CDR2 YSLEER. CDR3 sequence: CASSLAGGRSEQFF.

V is TRBV20-1 and J is TRBJ2-3; TCRdb calls TRBD2, which cannot be checked without DNA. The CDR3 spans 16 residues. Per the germline V gene, CDR1 is DFQATT and CDR2 is SNEGSKA (reference sequence). This CDR3 is CSARGLAGTLTDTQYF.

The rearrangement joins TRBV12-5 to TRBJ2-5; no DNA is available, so the TRBD2 call from TCRdb remains unchecked. The V gene's germline CDR1 is LGHNT and CDR2 FRNRAP. The CDR3 runs to 15 residues. The CDR3 loop is CASAEPPRSQETQYF.

This rearrangement joins TRBV2 to TRBJ2-5; the D gene TCRdb calls, TRBD1, cannot be checked with no DNA. Germline V gene lookup returns CDR1 SNHLY and CDR2 FYNNEI. This CDR3 is built from 15 residues. CDR3 loop: CASSAGQGGQETQYF.

The V call is TRBV6-1, the J call TRBJ2-7; TCRdb's D call of TRBD1 is untestable without DNA. Germline V CDR1 and CDR2: MNHNS, SASEGT. The CDR3 spans 15 residues. The CDR3 here is CASMGTGTGDPEQYF.

The V gene is TRBV7-9, the J gene TRBJ1-4; TCRdb names TRBD1, which stays unverified in the absence of DNA. CDR3 length: 16 amino acids. CDR1 is SEHNR and CDR2 is FQNEAQ in the germline V gene (reference sequence). The CDR3 sequence: CASSFRKGAANEKLFF.

The rearrangement joins TRBV18 to TRBJ2-3. CDR1 and CDR2 from the germline V gene are KGHSH and LQKENI. There are 15 residues in the CDR3. The CDR3 sequence is CASSSTGTLGDTQYF.

The V call is TRBV6-5, the J call TRBJ1-1; TCRdb names TRBD1, which stays unverified in the absence of DNA. The CDR3 contains 16 residues. Germline CDR1 is MNHEY and CDR2 is SVGAGI. The CDR3 spells CASSYSITGGTTEAFF.

V is TRBV12-3 or TRBV12-4 and J is TRBJ2-1; TCRdb picks TRBD1, but there is no DNA to check that call. The CDR3 has 14 residues. The CDR3 loop is CASSPWSTINEQFF.